This record concerns one TCR beta chain sequence. The antigen remains unidentified. TCRdb's copy holds only in-frame clones and misses some; the assay was immunoSEQ multiplex PCR. The sample records roughly 350,000 clones, over 75% being singletons. Documented treatment: roughly 20 received Ad26.COV2.S at low or high dose, single or two shots; several received placebo; per-sample allocation not given. Specimens were obtained on day 63 following the first vaccine or placebo injection. This entry belongs to a study of Ad26.COV2.S vaccination and SARS-CoV-2 variants. Overall study results and limits: An underestimation of total T cell responses may have resulted from the TCR breadth and depth analyses.

CDR1 is LGHDT, CDR2 YNNKEL, per germline (reference sequence). V was shortened by 1 base and J by 11 bases, with 11 bases between the two germline ends. The CDR3 is made up of 12 amino acids. The TCR comes from a person aged 18-60 years who received the Ad26.COV2.S COVID-19 vaccine or a placebo. The J gene is TRBJ1-1, the V gene TRBV3-1 (or the pseudogene TRBV3-2), with D unresolved. The specimen comprised peripheral blood, sampled in a trial of Ad26.COV2.S vaccine versus placebo. The CDR3 loop reads CASSQGAGLAFF. The CDR3 coding sequence is TGTGCCAGCAGCCAAGGGGCAGGCTTGGCTTTCTTT.